Listed here are 28 T cell receptor beta chains from one sample, sequenced in a study of T cell changes during pregnancy in multiple sclerosis. TCRdb keeps only in-frame clones here, not all; method: immunoSEQ multiplex PCR. The profile covers roughly 36,000 clones, with roughly 88% appearing a single time and approximately 4.5% taken by the ten largest. The sample in question was peripheral blood, obtained in the second trimester of pregnancy. These receptors all stem from a female donor in good health, enrolled as a control in a pregnancy study.

This clone appeared a single time. The chain is built from TRBV28 and TRBJ2-7; unclear D gene. CDR1 and CDR2 (germline): MDHEN, SYDVKM. This CDR3 contains 14 residues. Trimming pared 6 bases from V and 1 base from J, leaving 13 bases between. The CDR3 DNA reads as TGTGCCAGCAGCCCCCTGCGGCCGTCCTACGAGCAGTACTTC. Protein: CASSPLRPSYEQYF.

V is TRBV6-1 and J is TRBJ1-6, with 7 bases aligning to TRBD1. Germline CDR1 and CDR2: MNHNS and SASEGT. After removal of 1 base from V and 10 bases from J, the junction contained 7 bases not matched to a gene. CDR3 length: 15 residues. The CDR3 nucleotides read TGTGCCAGCAGTGAAGAGGAGGGGGCAGGGTCACCCCTCCACTTT. This gives the protein CASSEEEGAGSPLHF.

In this sample, this clone turned up a few times. This chain joins TRBV18 and TRBJ1-4; D gene ambiguous. The V end was cut by 3 bases, the J end by 5 bases, with 4 bases between. Germline V lookup: CDR1 KGHSH, CDR2 LQKENI. The CDR3 loop spans 12 amino acids. The CDR3 nucleotides read TGTGCCAGCTCACCCTCCAATGAAAAACTGTTTTTT. Translated, it gives CASSPSNEKLFF.

The chain couples TRBV6-6 to TRBJ1-1, with 11 bases fitting TRBD1. Germline V gives CDR1 MNHNY, CDR2 SVGAGI (reference sequence). The V gene end was trimmed by 6 bases and the J gene end by 10 bases; junction bases not matched to a gene: 16. CDR3 length: 16 amino acids. CDR3 in DNA: TGTGCCAGCAGGTCCCGGGACAGGGGGACCTTAAGTGTAGCTTTCTTT. It encodes CASRSRDRGTLSVAFF.

The chain links TRBV4-3 to TRBJ2-1; TRBD1 is a possible D gene (6 bases). Germline V lookup: CDR1 LGHNA, CDR2 YSLEER. V shed 3 bases and J shed 0 bases, with 15 bases lying between them. The CDR3 consists of 17 residues. CDR3 DNA: TGCGCCAGCAGCCATCGCACAGGGATTTCCTCCTACAATGAGCAGTTCTTC. Translated, it gives CASSHRTGISSYNEQFF.

This clone was picked up one time. This chain links TRBV19 with TRBJ2-7, with D possibly matching TRBD2 (6 bases). The CDR3 runs 15 residues. With 0 bases removed from V and 1 base from J, the gap between germline ends came to 10 bases. Germline CDR1 reads LNHDA; CDR2 reads SQIVND (reference sequence). The CDR3 DNA reads as TGTGCCAGTAGTATAGACGGGGGTCTTTCCTACGAGCAGTACTTC. This translates into CASSIDGGLSYEQYF. The full variable domain, in which reference TRBV19 and TRBJ2-7 provide the parts outside the CDR3, is DGGITQSPKYLFRKEGQNVTLSCEQNLNHDAMYWYRQDPGQGLRLIYYSQIVNDFQKGDIAEGYSVSREKKESFPLTVTSAQKNPTAFYLCASSIDGGLSYEQYFGPGTRLTVT.

The rearrangement uses TRBV13 and TRBJ2-3, with a tentative D call TRBD2 (6 bases). CDR3 length equals 15 residues. In germline, CDR1 is PRHDT, CDR2 FYEKMQ (reference sequence). Trimming cost V 3 bases and J 2 bases, with 12 bases left between them. The CDR3 reads CASSFERALTDTQYF. The CDR3 DNA reads TGTGCCAGCAGCTTCGAGCGGGCGCTCACAGATACGCAGTATTTT.

The chain recombines TRBV28 with TRBJ1-1; D is uncertain. The germline V gene encodes CDR1 MDHEN and CDR2 SYDVKM. This CDR3 is 12 amino acids long. V gave up 7 bases and J gave up 1 base, with 7 bases separating them. CDR3 sequence: CASTYRNTEAFF. The CDR3 DNA is TGTGCCAGCACTTACAGGAACACTGAAGCTTTCTTT.

This rearrangement joins TRBV5-1 to TRBJ1-2; no reliable D call. Per germline, CDR1 SGHRS and CDR2 YFSETQ. This CDR3 spans 13 amino acids. V lost 4 bases, J lost 8 bases, and 15 bases lay in between. The CDR3, as DNA: TGCGCCAGCAGCATGTCTCTCTCGGGAGGCTACACCTTC. Amino acid sequence: CASSMSLSGGYTF.

J is TRBJ2-7 and V is TRBV29-1, with D possibly TRBD2 on 5 matching bases. V lost 2 bases and J 5 bases, leaving 13 bases between the germline ends. Per the germline V gene, CDR1 is SQVTM and CDR2 is ANQGSEA. The length of the CDR3 is 13 residues. The CDR3 DNA is TGCAGCGTTGAATCGCGGATCGGGGACGAGCAGTACTTC. It specifies CSVESRIGDEQYF.

This clone was picked up one time. The rearrangement joins TRBV14 to TRBJ1-2; 10 nucleotides match TRBD1. Trimming removed 5 bases from V and 5 bases from J; junction bases left unmatched: 8. The CDR3 covers 15 residues. Germline V gives CDR1 SGHDN, CDR2 FVKESK. The CDR3 loop is CASSDWGTGEYGYTF. CDR3 nucleotides: TGTGCCAGCAGCGACTGGGGGACAGGGGAGTATGGCTACACCTTC.

The chain is built from TRBV11-3 and TRBJ2-5; D is ambiguous. V lost 2 bases to trimming and J lost 12 bases, with 10 bases between them. Germline V gene lookup returns CDR1 SGHNT and CDR2 YENEEA. The CDR3 is made up of 11 amino acids. The CDR3 loop reads CASSLLLVKYF. The CDR3 nucleotides read TGTGCCAGCAGCTTACTCCTTGTTAAGTACTTC. The whole variable domain, filled in from reference TRBV11-3 and TRBJ2-5, reads EAGVVQSPRYKIIEKKQPVAFWCNPISGHNTLYWYLQNLGQGPELLIRYENEEAVDDSQLPKDRFSAERLKGVDSTLKIQPAELGDSAVYLCASSLLLVKYFGPGTRLLVL.

This rearrangement joins TRBV9 to TRBJ1-1; D not certain. In germline, CDR1 is SGDLS, CDR2 YYNGEE. This CDR3 contains 13 residues. The DNA of the CDR3 is TGTCAAAATGGAACAGTCGGGAACACTGAAGCTTTCTTT. Amino acid sequence: CQNGTVGNTEAFF.

This chain joins TRBV7-4 and TRBJ2-5; a weak D match, TRBD1 (5 bases). This CDR3 comprises 8 residues. CDR1 and CDR2 (germline): SGHVT, SQSDAQ. This chain's CDR3 is CAKGDQYF. For the CDR3, the DNA is TGTGCTAAAGGGGACCAGTACTTC. Full variable domain (remainder filled in from reference TRBV7-4 and TRBJ2-5): GAGVSQSPRYKVAKRGRDVALRCDSISGHVTLYWYRQTLGQGSEVLTYSQSDAQRDKSGRPSGRFSAERPERSVSTLKIQRTEQGDSAVYLCAKGDQYFGPGTRLLVL.

The rearrangement joins TRBV19 to TRBJ1-2; D remains ambiguous. V lost 3 bases, J lost 4 bases, and 9 bases lay in between. CDR1 and CDR2 (germline): LNHDA, SQIVND (reference sequence). The CDR3 spans 13 residues. This chain's CDR3 is CASSIRHLYGYTF. Here the CDR3 DNA reads TGTGCCAGTAGTATTAGACACCTCTATGGCTACACCTTC. Full variable domain (outside the CDR3, taken from reference TRBV19 and TRBJ1-2): DGGITQSPKYLFRKEGQNVTLSCEQNLNHDAMYWYRQDPGQGLRLIYYSQIVNDFQKGDIAEGYSVSREKKESFPLTVTSAQKNPTAFYLCASSIRHLYGYTFGSGTRLTVV.

CDR3 sequence (DNA): TGTGCCAGCAGCGCACTTCCCTCCCAGGGGGGCTATGGCTACACCTTC. It specifies CASSALPSQGGYGYTF. V gene TRBV9 combines with J gene TRBJ1-2, with 7 bases fitting TRBD1. The CDR3 contains 16 residues. V lost 3 bases and J lost 4; bases outside the gene matches: 12. The germline gives CDR1 SGDLS, CDR2 YYNGEE.

The gene calls are TRBV7-8 and TRBJ2-1, with 9 bases identical to TRBD2. This CDR3 has 17 residues. The V gene end was trimmed by 0 bases and the J gene end by 9 bases; junction bases not matched to a gene: 12. Germline V gene sequence: CDR1 SGHVS, CDR2 FQNEAQ. The CDR3 loop is CASSLARTAGGPVEQFF. The CDR3 DNA reads TGTGCCAGCAGCTTAGCGCGAACAGCGGGGGGCCCGGTTGAGCAGTTCTTC.

J is TRBJ2-7 and V is TRBV9; 9 bases are shared with TRBD2. This CDR3 comprises 16 residues. Germline assignment: CDR1 SGDLS and CDR2 YYNGEE. Losses at the gene ends were 5 bases for V and 6 bases for J; bases not matched to a gene: 15. This CDR3 is CASSSTPGRAGGEQYF. The CDR3, as DNA: TGTGCCAGCAGTTCTACCCCGGGGCGAGCGGGAGGCGAGCAGTACTTC. The full variable domain, with the rest looked up from reference TRBV9 and TRBJ2-7, is DSGVTQTPKHLITATGQRVTLRCSPRSGDLSVYWYQQSLDQGLQFLIQYYNGEERAKGNILERFSAQQFPDLHSELNLSSLELGDSALYFCASSSTPGRAGGEQYFGPGTRLTVT.

The rearrangement joins TRBV7-9 to TRBJ2-5; TRBD1 is a possible D gene (6 bases). Trimming pared 3 bases from V and 5 bases from J, leaving 22 bases between. Germline assignment: CDR1 SEHNR and CDR2 FQNEAQ (reference sequence). The CDR3 covers 17 residues. The CDR3 bases are TGTGCCAGCAGCTTCCCTTCTAACAGGGACCCGCGGGAGACCCAGTACTTC. This gives the protein CASSFPSNRDPRETQYF.

The gene calls are TRBV11-3 and TRBJ2-7; 12 bases are a match to TRBD2. CDR3 length equals 14 residues. Germline V gene lookup returns CDR1 SGHNT and CDR2 YENEEA. J was trimmed by 5 bases and V by 5 bases; bases with no gene match: 4. The CDR3 spells CASSPTSGSNEQYF. Written as DNA, the CDR3 is TGTGCCAGCAGCCCGACTAGCGGGAGTAACGAGCAGTACTTC.

The table lists this clone with a few counts. The chain has TRBV20-1 and TRBJ1-1, with D possibly being TRBD1 (5 bases). Germline CDR1 DFQATT, CDR2 SNEGSKA (reference sequence). V lost 7 bases, J lost 6 bases, and 12 bases lay in between. The CDR3 runs to 11 residues. The CDR3 coding sequence is TGCAGTGTGCAGGACATTCCTGAAGCTTTCTTT. This gives the protein CSVQDIPEAFF.

The chain has TRBV7-8 and TRBJ2-7, with 7 bases aligning to TRBD1. V trimming: 5 bases; J trimming: 5 bases; junction bases outside the gene matches: 9. The CDR3 loop spans 14 amino acids. The germline CDR1 and CDR2 sequences are SGHVS and FQNEAQ. The CDR3 region has the DNA TGTGCCAGCAGCCATGAGGGGGCTAGGGACGAGCAGTACTTC. This sequence encodes CASSHEGARDEQYF.

This clone was seen just once. The chain has TRBV5-5 and TRBJ1-3; 7 bases fit TRBD1. The CDR3 runs to 15 residues. Trimming at V came to 3 bases and at J to 2 bases, leaving 5 bases not matched to a gene. The V gene's germline CDR1 is SGHKS and CDR2 YYEKEE (reference sequence). The chain's CDR3 is CASSWKTGPGNTIYF. As DNA, the CDR3 is TGTGCCAGCAGCTGGAAGACAGGGCCTGGAAACACCATATATTTT.

DNA of the CDR3: TGTGCCAGCAGTTGGGGGACTAGCGGAAACACAGATACGCAGTATTTT. This codes for CASSWGTSGNTDTQYF. The chain uses TRBV6-6 and TRBJ2-3; TRBD2 agrees at 11 bases. J was trimmed by 2 bases and V by 4 bases; bases with no gene match: 5. The CDR3 spans 16 residues. The germline V gene encodes CDR1 MNHNY and CDR2 SVGAGI (reference sequence).

The gene calls are TRBV6-4 and TRBJ2-7; 7 positions match TRBD1. The germline V gene has CDR1 MRHNA and CDR2 SNTAGT. J gave up 4 bases and V 0 bases, and 6 bases lay outside the gene matches. The CDR3 covers 15 residues. CDR3 residues: CASSDSETGCYEQYF. The CDR3 coding sequence is TGTGCCAGCAGTGACTCAGAGACAGGGTGTTACGAGCAGTACTTC.

This sequence joins TRBV19 and TRBJ2-1; D is uncertain. In germline, CDR1 is LNHDA, CDR2 SQIVND (reference sequence). This CDR3 has 16 residues. Trimming removed 2 bases at V and 2 bases at J, with 13 bases between. The CDR3 sequence: CASSIRSTYPYNEQFF. For the CDR3, the DNA is TGTGCCAGTAGTATAAGGAGTACCTACCCCTACAATGAGCAGTTCTTC.

This clone was seen a single time. This chain connects TRBV19 to TRBJ1-6, with 10 bases lining up with TRBD1. The CDR3 extends over 16 amino acids. Trimming removed 4 bases from V and 5 bases from J; junction bases left unmatched: 5. Germline CDR1 reads LNHDA; CDR2 reads SQIVND (reference sequence). The CDR3 DNA follows: TGTGCCAGTAGTACCGGACAGGGGGTGAATAATTCACCCCTCCACTTT. This codes for CASSTGQGVNNSPLHF.

The chain employs TRBV6-4 and TRBJ2-3, with TRBD2 matching 12 bases. Trimming at V came to 6 bases and at J to 4 bases, leaving 5 bases not matched to a gene. This CDR3 comprises 15 residues. Germline loops: CDR1 MRHNA, CDR2 SNTAGT. CDR3 sequence (DNA): TGTGCCAGCAGCCGACTAGCGGGAGAGGCAGATACGCAGTATTTT. Translating it yields CASSRLAGEADTQYF.